This entry concerns a single T cell receptor (beta chain). The entry originates in a study of blood T cell repertoires in COVID-19. About the research overall: Some COVID-19 samples were acute and others convalescent; all came from the United States, Italy and Spain. The analysed material was cDNA or gDNA that came from T cells, B-cell-depleted T cells, or PBMCs.

The table came from immunoSEQ multiplex PCR; TCRdb's copy has only in-frame clones and leaves some out. Here the sample spans some 200,000 clones, almost 85% being singletons. Germline CDR1 and CDR2: MNHEY and SVGEGT. Trimming removed 6 bases from V and 1 base from J; junction bases left unmatched: 14. The CDR3 extends over 17 amino acids. The chain employs TRBV6-2 or TRBV6-3 and TRBJ1-2; the match to TRBD1 covers 7 bases. This TCR was sampled from a woman aged 35 to 49 with acute or convalescent COVID-19. The source material was peripheral blood. The CDR3 region has the DNA TGTGCCAGCAGCCACGACAGGGTCCAGACCCGTAACTATGGCTACACCTTC. Protein: CASSHDRVQTRNYGYTF.